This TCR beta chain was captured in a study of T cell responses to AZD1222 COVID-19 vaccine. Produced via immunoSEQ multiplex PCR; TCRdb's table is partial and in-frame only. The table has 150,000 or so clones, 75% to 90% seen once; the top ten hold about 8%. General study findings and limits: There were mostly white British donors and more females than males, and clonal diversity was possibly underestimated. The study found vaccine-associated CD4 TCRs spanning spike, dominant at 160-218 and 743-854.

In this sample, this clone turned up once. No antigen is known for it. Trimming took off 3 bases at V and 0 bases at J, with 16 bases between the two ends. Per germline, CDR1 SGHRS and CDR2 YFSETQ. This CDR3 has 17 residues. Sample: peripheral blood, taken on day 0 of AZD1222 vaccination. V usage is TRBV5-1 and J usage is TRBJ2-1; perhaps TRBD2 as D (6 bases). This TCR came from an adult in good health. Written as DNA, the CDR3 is TGCGCCAGCAGCTGGGGGGACTCCCGGAGCTCCTACAATGAGCAGTTCTTC. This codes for CASSWGDSRSSYNEQFF.